The clone carrying this T cell receptor (beta chain) was counted ten times or more. These data are taken from a study of early T cells in non-severe SARS-CoV-2 infection. Study context: Sequencing used unsorted whole-blood bulk RNA, so chains lack pairing.

Individual cDNA molecules were tagged with unique molecular identifiers, the study reported. One entry per CDR3 protein, called by TCRdb with MiXCR from the 5' RACE reads. Of 35,000 to 45,000 distinct CDR3 sequences listed, about 5.9% were seen once; the top ten hold about 8%. The CDR3 length is 13 residues. The V end lost 5 bases, the J end lost 5 bases, and 12 bases lay between the germline ends. The sequence was collected from an adult who was a healthcare worker with PCR-confirmed SARS-CoV-2 infection or an uninfected control (not recorded which). This chain connects TRBV12-3 or TRBV12-4 to TRBJ1-2, with a weak D call TRBD1 (5 bases). The specimen was whole blood, collected at baseline. CDR3 bases: TGTGCCAGCAGTCAGGGACGGAATTATGGCTACACCTTC. It codes for CASSQGRNYGYTF.